The TCR beta chain described here comes from a study of T cells after posttransplantation cyclophosphamide. Study results and limitations: Later post-transplant blood repertoires were often dominated by donor CD8+ memory clones.

As regards this clone: The antigen is undetermined.

Using immunoSEQ multiplex PCR, the repertoire was profiled, and TCRdb retains in-frame clones only, with some absent. Of 10,000 or so clones in the sample, roughly 98% are singletons; the top ten hold less than 0.3%. CDR1 is SGHTS, CDR2 YDEGEE, per germline. The CDR3 is 15 amino acids. The V segment lost 0 bases and the J segment 7 bases; nucleotides outside the gene matches: 7. Cells defined as naive were viable CD3+CD4+ or CD3+CD8+ and CCR7+CD45RA+CD45RO-CD95-CD27+CD28+. The clonotype was recovered from a woman in her sixties or seventies in good health, CMV-negative, and a related stem cell transplant donor. The chain joins TRBV5-8 to TRBJ1-3; the match to TRBD1 covers 7 bases. Source material: naive CD4+ T cells sorted from PBMCs. CDR3: CASSLAQGLRNTIYF. CDR3 nucleotide sequence: TGTGCCAGCAGCTTGGCACAGGGGTTGCGGAACACCATATATTTT.